These T cell receptor beta chains were read from a single sample in a study of blood T cells in healthy people across ages. TCRdb ran MiXCR on the 5' RACE reads and lists one entry per CDR3 protein. Counted here are roughly 2 million distinct CDR3 sequences, approximately 50% occurring once; the ten biggest clones make up about 2.1%. Material for sequencing was blood. The origin of the receptors is a woman in her 40s in good health. The CDR3 runs from the conserved cysteine through the conserved F or W. A D gene is named only where the DNA matches it firmly. Clone size, where shown, is once, few, many, or a class for clones that have expanded.

d_gene	abundance	v_gene	j_gene	CDR3aa	CDR3nt
-	-	TRBV14	TRBJ1-2	CASSHRDTYGYTF	TGTGCCAGCAGCCACAGGGACACCTATGGCTACACCTTC
-	-	TRBV5-1	TRBJ2-4	CASSLSRQLTTPPQNIQYF	TGCGCCAGCAGCTTGTCGAGACAGCTTACCACCCCTCCCCAAAACATTCAGTACTTC
-	few	TRBV29-1	TRBJ1-4	CSVEHGTGNNEKLFF	TGCAGCGTTGAACATGGAACGGGAAATAATGAAAAACTGTTTTTT
-	many	TRBV7-2	TRBJ2-1	CASSLAGGLYNEQFF	TGCGCCAGCAGCTTGGCCGGGGGACTTTACAATGAGCAGTTCTTC
-	-	TRBV5-6	TRBJ2-3	CASSLWRLDTDTQYF	TGTGCCAGCAGCTTGTGGAGACTCGACACAGATACGCAGTATTTT
-	-	TRBV11-2	TRBJ1-1	CASSLGVVGTEAFF	TGTGCCAGCAGCTTAGGGGTAGTGGGCACTGAAGCTTTCTTT
-	-	TRBV6-2/TRBV6-3	TRBJ2-7	CASSYSIGSHNEQYF	TGTGCCAGCAGTTACTCGATAGGGTCCCACAATGAGCAGTACTTC
-	once	TRBV7-8	TRBJ1-3	CASSSDTGPSGNTIYF	TGTGCCAGCAGCTCCGATACAGGGCCCTCTGGAAACACCATATATTTT
-	few	TRBV7-9	TRBJ2-3	CASSFQGSDTQYF	TGTGCCAGCAGCTTTCAGGGCTCCGATACGCAGTATTTT
TRBD2	-	TRBV2	TRBJ2-1	CASNGGASGEQFF	TGTGCCAGCAACGGGGGGGCCTCGGGTGAGCAGTTCTTC
-	-	TRBV21-1	TRBJ2-4	CASSMHRRRAKNIQYF	TGTGCCAGCAGCATGCACAGGAGAAGGGCCAAAAACATTCAGTACTTC
-	-	TRBV18	TRBJ1-1	CASSPQEDEAFF	TGTGCCAGCTCACCACAGGAGGATGAAGCTTTCTTT
TRBD1	many	TRBV7-8	TRBJ2-1	CASSAAGTAYNEQFF	TGTGCCAGCAGCGCGGCCGGGACAGCGTACAATGAGCAGTTCTTC
-	few	TRBV28	TRBJ2-7	CASTAQRRVPYEQYF	TGTGCCAGCACCGCACAGCGTAGGGTCCCCTACGAGCAGTACTTC
TRBD1	once	TRBV5-1	TRBJ2-1	CASSQRQGLNNEQFF	TGCGCCAGCAGCCAGCGACAGGGTCTCAACAATGAGCAGTTCTTC
-	-	TRBV9	TRBJ1-2	CASSASSKGYTF	TGTGCCAGCAGCGCCTCTAGTAAGGGCTACACCTTC
TRBD1	-	TRBV7-3	TRBJ1-1	CASSLGDRELANTEAFF	TGTGCCAGCAGCTTAGGGGACAGGGAGCTAGCGAACACTGAAGCTTTCTTT
-	-	TRBV20-1	TRBJ1-5	CSARADAVAARNQPQHF	TGCAGTGCTAGAGCCGACGCCGTGGCAGCTCGCAATCAGCCCCAGCATTTT
TRBD1	-	TRBV4-1	TRBJ2-7	CARAGTDLWEQYF	TGCGCCAGGGCCGGGACAGACCTCTGGGAGCAGTACTTC
-	few	TRBV18	TRBJ2-5	CASSPQRSSQETQYF	TGTGCCAGCTCACCCCAGCGGAGTTCGCAAGAGACCCAGTACTTC
-	-	TRBV27	TRBJ1-2	CASSPLTVESANYGYTF	TGTGCCAGCAGTCCCTTGACAGTGGAATCGGCTAACTATGGCTACACCTTC
-	once	TRBV28	TRBJ1-4	CASRPGGEKLFF	TGTGCCAGCAGACCGGGCGGTGAAAAACTGTTTTTT
-	-	TRBV7-2	TRBJ1-6	CASSTSGDGRSPLHF	TGTGCCAGCAGCACATCAGGGGACGGTCGGTCACCCCTCCACTTT
TRBD2	-	TRBV7-2	TRBJ2-1	CASSLPGLAGQSSYNEQFF	TGTGCCAGCAGCTTACCGGGACTAGCGGGGCAAAGCTCCTACAATGAGCAGTTCTTC
TRBD2	-	TRBV5-1	TRBJ2-3	CASSLAPSGGATDMQYF	TGCGCCAGCAGCTTGGCTCCTAGCGGGGGGGCCACAGATATGCAGTATTTT
-	-	TRBV28	TRBJ2-5	CASIDGPLETQYF	TGTGCCAGCATCGACGGACCCCTAGAGACCCAGTACTTC
-	few	TRBV12-3/TRBV12-4	TRBJ2-1	CASSLGSRSSYNEQFF	TGTGCCAGCAGTTTAGGCAGCCGGAGCTCCTACAATGAGCAGTTCTTC
-	-	TRBV6-1	TRBJ2-7	CASRPFYLGGTDEQYF	TGTGCCAGCAGGCCTTTTTATCTGGGGGGGACAGACGAGCAGTACTTC
TRBD1	-	TRBV5-6	TRBJ1-2	CASSLPSTGDGYTF	TGTGCCAGCAGCCTTCCCTCGACAGGGGATGGCTACACCTTC
TRBD1	-	TRBV12-3/TRBV12-4	TRBJ1-6	CASSFTGVGGSPLHF	TGTGCCAGCAGTTTCACAGGGGTCGGCGGGTCACCCCTCCACTTT
TRBD1	-	TRBV4-2	TRBJ1-2	CASSQDPGQGSFYGYTF	TGTGCCAGCAGCCAAGATCCAGGACAGGGATCATTCTATGGCTACACCTTC
TRBD2	-	TRBV7-2	TRBJ2-1	CASSSNLLAGGYNEQFF	TGTGCCAGCAGCTCTAACTTACTAGCGGGGGGATACAATGAGCAGTTCTTC
-	-	TRBV4-1	TRBJ1-4	CASSQVGGFGEKLFF	TGCGCCAGCAGCCAAGTCGGGGGGTTTGGCGAAAAACTGTTTTTT
-	-	TRBV27	TRBJ2-7	CASSSRRKTYEQYF	TGTGCCAGCAGTTCCCGACGGAAAACCTACGAGCAGTACTTC
-	-	TRBV18	TRBJ1-5	CASSPTATSDQPQHF	TGTGCCAGCTCACCCACGGCTACCTCCGATCAGCCCCAGCATTTT
-	-	TRBV24-1	TRBJ2-1	CATSFPTSGGNEQFF	TGTGCCACCAGCTTCCCCACTAGTGGAGGGAATGAGCAGTTCTTC
-	-	TRBV19	TRBJ1-2	CASSIKTGSNYGYTF	TGTGCCAGTAGTATCAAGACGGGATCTAACTATGGCTACACCTTC
-	once	TRBV4-2	TRBJ1-2	CASSQESGGQSYGYTF	TGTGCCAGCAGCCAAGAGAGCGGGGGGCAGAGCTACGGCTACACCTTC